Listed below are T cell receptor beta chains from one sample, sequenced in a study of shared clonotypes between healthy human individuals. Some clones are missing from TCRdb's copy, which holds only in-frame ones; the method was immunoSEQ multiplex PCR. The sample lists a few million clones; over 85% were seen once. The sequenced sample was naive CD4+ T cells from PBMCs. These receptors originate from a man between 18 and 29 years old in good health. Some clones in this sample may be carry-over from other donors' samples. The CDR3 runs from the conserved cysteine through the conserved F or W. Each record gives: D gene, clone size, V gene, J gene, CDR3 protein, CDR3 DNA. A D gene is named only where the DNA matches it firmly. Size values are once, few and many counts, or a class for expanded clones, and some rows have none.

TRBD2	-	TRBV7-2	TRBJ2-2	CASSTPFGGDRTNTGELFF	TGTGCCAGCAGCACCCCGTTTGGGGGGGACCGAACGAACACCGGGGAGCTGTTTTTT
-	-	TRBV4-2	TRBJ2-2	CASSHLGGTALRTGELFF	TGTGCCAGCAGCCATTTGGGTGGGACTGCGCTTAGAACCGGGGAGCTGTTTTTT
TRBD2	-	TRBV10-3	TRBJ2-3	CAINVAGGPSLWGDTQYF	TGTGCCATCAACGTGGCGGGAGGGCCGTCCCTTTGGGGAGATACGCAGTATTTT
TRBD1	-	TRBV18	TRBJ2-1	CASSPSDRGLQFF	TGTGCCAGCTCACCGTCCGACAGGGGTCTGCAGTTCTTC
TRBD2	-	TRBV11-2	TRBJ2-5	CASSKGTSGRAGIETQYF	TGTGCCAGCAGCAAAGGGACTAGCGGGAGGGCCGGAATAGAGACCCAGTACTTC
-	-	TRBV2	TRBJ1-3	CASRTPPPQSGNTIYF	TGTGCCAGCAGGACGCCGCCGCCTCAGTCTGGAAACACCATATATTTT
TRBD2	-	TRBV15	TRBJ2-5	CATSTSGTSGSQYF	TGTGCCACCAGCACCTCCGGGACTAGCGGCTCCCAGTACTTC
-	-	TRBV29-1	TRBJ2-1	CSAPTGFGNEQFF	TGCAGCGCCCCCACAGGGTTCGGCAATGAGCAGTTCTTC
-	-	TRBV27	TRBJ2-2	CASSYEIRGIRGGELFF	TGTGCCAGCAGTTACGAGATCAGGGGAATCAGGGGCGGGGAGCTGTTTTTT
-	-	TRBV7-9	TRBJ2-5	CASSRKGLEETQYF	TGTGCCAGCAGCCGAAAGGGCTTAGAAGAGACCCAGTACTTC
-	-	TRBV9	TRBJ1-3	CASSVDQGRSSGNTIYF	TGTGCCAGCAGCGTAGATCAGGGCCGGAGCTCTGGAAACACCATATATTTT
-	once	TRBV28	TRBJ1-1	CASSGGGTENTEAFF	TGTGCCAGCAGTGGGGGCGGGACGGAGAACACTGAAGCTTTCTTT
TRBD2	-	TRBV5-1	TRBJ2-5	CASNGLAGSRETQYF	TGCGCCAGCAACGGACTAGCGGGGTCTCGAGAGACCCAGTACTTC
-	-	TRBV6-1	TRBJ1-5	CASSAVGQPQHF	TGTGCCAGCAGTGCTGTGGGTCAGCCCCAGCATTTT
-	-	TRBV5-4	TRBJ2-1	CASSLAYNEQFF	TGTGCCAGCAGCTTGGCCTACAATGAGCAGTTCTTC
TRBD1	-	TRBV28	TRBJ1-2	CASRPGGAGDGYTF	TGTGCCAGCAGACCAGGGGGCGCGGGAGATGGCTACACCTTC
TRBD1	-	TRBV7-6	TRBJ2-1	CASSATGGQTYNEQFF	TGTGCCAGCAGCGCCACAGGGGGCCAAACCTACAATGAGCAGTTCTTC
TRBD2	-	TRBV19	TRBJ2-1	CASCPSGIDEQFF	TGTGCCAGCTGCCCTAGCGGGATCGATGAGCAGTTCTTC
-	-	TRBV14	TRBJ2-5	CASSQGLETQYF	TGTGCCAGCAGCCAAGGGCTAGAGACCCAGTACTTC
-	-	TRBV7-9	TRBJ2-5	CASSLRGRGQETQYF	TGTGCCAGCAGTCTCAGGGGCAGGGGCCAAGAGACCCAGTACTTC
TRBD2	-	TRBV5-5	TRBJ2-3	CASSFRLAGGFSTDTQYF	TGTGCCAGCAGCTTCCGACTAGCGGGAGGATTTAGTACAGATACGCAGTATTTT
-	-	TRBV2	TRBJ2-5	CASSSPRQARGQETQYF	TGTGCCAGCAGTTCGCCCCGACAGGCGAGGGGCCAAGAGACCCAGTACTTC
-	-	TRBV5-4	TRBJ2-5	CASSFPDQETQYF	TGTGCCAGCAGCTTCCCAGACCAAGAGACCCAGTACTTC
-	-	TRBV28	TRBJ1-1	CASSLLSGENTEAFF	TGTGCCAGCAGTTTATTGTCAGGGGAGAACACTGAAGCTTTCTTT
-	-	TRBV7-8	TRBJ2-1	CASTSGLEQFF	TGTGCCAGCACCTCAGGACTTGAGCAGTTCTTC
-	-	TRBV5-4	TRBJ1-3	CASSLIGGSSGNTIYF	TGTGCCAGCAGCTTGATTGGGGGCAGCTCTGGAAACACCATATATTTT
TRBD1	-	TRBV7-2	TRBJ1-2	CASSPHRGRDGYTF	TGTGCCAGCAGCCCCCACAGGGGGCGCGATGGCTACACCTTC
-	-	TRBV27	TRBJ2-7	CASSHDSGRHEQYF	TGTGCCAGCAGTCATGATTCGGGACGACACGAGCAGTACTTC
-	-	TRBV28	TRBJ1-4	CASSLGGSNEKLFF	TGTGCCAGCAGTTTAGGGGGGTCTAATGAAAAACTGTTTTTT
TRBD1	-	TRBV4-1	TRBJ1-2	CASSPGTGRWGYTF	TGCGCCAGCAGTCCCGGGACAGGGCGATGGGGCTACACCTTC
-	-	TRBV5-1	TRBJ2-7	CASSLGAGTPYEQYF	TGCGCCAGCAGCTTGGGGGCAGGGACACCCTACGAGCAGTACTTC
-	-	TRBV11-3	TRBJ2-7	CASSSGQGISYEQYF	TGTGCCAGCAGTTCGGGGCAAGGGATCTCCTACGAGCAGTACTTC
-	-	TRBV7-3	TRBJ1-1	CASSFSGRVTEAFF	TGTGCCAGCAGCTTTTCTGGCAGGGTGACTGAAGCTTTCTTT